This TCR beta chain was documented in a study of shared clonotypes between healthy human individuals. For the study at large: In total, the donors were two women and a few men aged 18 to 49. Study results and caveats: An effect of sequencing depth on clonotype sharing among donors was expected.

The length of the CDR3 is 15 residues. CDR1 and CDR2 (germline): MNHNS, SASEGT. V shed 6 bases and J 5 bases; nucleotides not matched to a gene: 13. TCRdb's table, derived via immunoSEQ multiplex PCR, lists solely in-frame clones and lacks some. The sample yields some 2.3 million clones, more than 80% seen once. For this clone: Its antigen is as yet unknown.

Sequencing was carried out using naive CD4+ T cells from PBMCs. Sample subset: CD45RA+ positively selected. The V gene is TRBV6-1, the J gene TRBJ2-7; TRBD1 agrees at 7 bases. The clonotype originates from a man between 18 and 35 years old in good health. Some clones in this sample may be carry-over from other donors' samples. CDR3 in amino acids: CASSRGTGVLDEQYF. Here the CDR3 DNA reads TGTGCCAGCAGCCGCGGAACAGGGGTTCTCGACGAGCAGTACTTC.